The 18 T cell receptor beta chains in this list originate from one sample, sequenced in a study of shared clonotypes between healthy human individuals. TCRdb's table, derived via immunoSEQ multiplex PCR, lists solely in-frame clones and lacks some. The table records 2,500,000 or so clones, approximately 94% of them present only once. Sequencing was performed on naive CD4+ T cells sorted from blood. Subset specified: CD45RA+ positively selected. All receptors come from a man between 18 and 35 years old in good health.

The V call is TRBV7-2, the J call TRBJ2-7, with D possibly being TRBD2 (5 bases). Looked up from germline, CDR1 is SGHTA and CDR2 is FQGNSA. The CDR3 runs to 15 residues. Trimming cost V 1 base and J 2 bases, with 12 bases left between them. Here the CDR3 DNA reads TGTGCCAGCAGCTTAGGCCCGGGAAAACCCTACGAGCAGTACTTC. Translated, it gives CASSLGPGKPYEQYF.

The V call is TRBV19, the J call TRBJ1-2, with 7 nucleotides matching TRBD1. Unmatched junction bases numbered 12, after V lost 10 bases and J lost 4 bases. The CDR3 runs 14 residues. The germline V gene has CDR1 LNHDA and CDR2 SQIVND (reference sequence). The CDR3 reads CAILDPGGTYGYTF. As DNA, the CDR3 is TGTGCCATCTTGGACCCAGGGGGGACCTATGGCTACACCTTC. The full variable domain, with the rest looked up from reference TRBV19 and TRBJ1-2, is DGGITQSPKYLFRKEGQNVTLSCEQNLNHDAMYWYRQDPGQGLRLIYYSQIVNDFQKGDIAEGYSVSREKKESFPLTVTSAQKNPTAFYLCAILDPGGTYGYTFGSGTRLTVV.

The rearrangement uses TRBV10-3 and TRBJ2-5; D is perhaps TRBD1 (6 bases). The germline CDR1 and CDR2 sequences are ENHRY and SYGVKD. The CDR3 sequence is 15 residues long. The V end lost 4 bases, the J end lost 5 bases, and 17 bases lay between the germline ends. The CDR3 loop is CAISVAPRGRETQYF. CDR3 nucleotides: TGTGCCATCAGTGTTGCCCCCAGGGGACGGGAGACCCAGTACTTC.

The chain combines TRBV6-6 with TRBJ2-7; 8 bases match TRBD1. This CDR3 is 14 amino acids long. With V trimmed by 6 bases and J by 6 bases, 10 bases remained unmatched. Germline V lookup: CDR1 MNHNY, CDR2 SVGAGI (reference sequence). As DNA, the CDR3 is TGTGCCAGCAGGGAGCAGACAGGGGCGGGCGAGCAGTACTTC. This sequence encodes CASREQTGAGEQYF.

The CDR3 nucleotides read TGTGCCAGCAGCAGATTGTGGGAGACCCAGTACTTC. As protein: CASSRLWETQYF. This sequence joins TRBV21-1 and TRBJ2-5. TRBV21-1 represents a pseudogene. CDR3 length: 12 amino acids.

V is TRBV10-1 and J is TRBJ1-1, with D uncertain. This CDR3 region has 12 residues. Germline V CDR1 and CDR2: WNHNN, SYGVQD (reference sequence). Trimming removed 4 bases at V and 6 bases at J, with 9 bases between. CDR3 nucleotide sequence: TGCGCCAGCAGTGGGGGTACCTCTGAAGCTTTCTTT. It specifies CASSGGTSEAFF.

The V and J genes are TRBV19 and TRBJ1-5; possible D gene TRBD1, 5 bases. Trimming took 6 bases from V and 0 from J, leaving 12 bases between them. In germline, CDR1 is LNHDA, CDR2 SQIVND (reference sequence). CDR3 length: 15 residues. The CDR3 coding sequence is TGTGCCAGTAGACATTCAGGGAATAGCAATCAGCCCCAGCATTTT. Its translation: CASRHSGNSNQPQHF.

V is TRBV5-4 and J is TRBJ2-7, with TRBD2 matching 14 bases. This CDR3 contains 15 residues. CDR1 and CDR2 (germline): SGHNT, YYREEE (reference sequence). Losses at the gene ends were 5 bases for V and 6 bases for J; bases not matched to a gene: 7. This CDR3 reads CASSFGLAGGSEQYF. For the CDR3, the DNA is TGTGCCAGCAGTTTTGGACTAGCGGGAGGAAGCGAGCAGTACTTC.

This clone was found once. The chain is built from TRBV21-1 and TRBJ2-5; the table's D call of TRBD1 was not tested on the DNA. TRBV21-1 is a known pseudogene. The CDR3 is 15 amino acids. The CDR3 is CASSKAHRGQETQYF. CDR3 in DNA: TGTGCCAGCAGCAAAGCGCACAGGGGGCAAGAGACCCAGTACTTC.

A note on this clone: Different DNA sequences within this sample yield the same CDR3. The rearrangement links TRBV5-1 to TRBJ1-4; D ambiguous. V was pared by 1 base and J by 7 bases, with 11 bases between. The germline gives CDR1 SGHRS, CDR2 YFSETQ. CDR3 size: 14 residues. The CDR3 loop is CASSLREGGEKLFF. CDR3 DNA sequence: TGCGCCAGCAGCTTGCGGGAGGGAGGTGAAAAACTGTTTTTT.

With respect to this clone: The same CDR3 arises from other DNA sequences in this sample as well. The genes are TRBV18 and TRBJ2-7; 9 nucleotides match TRBD1. This CDR3 spans 14 amino acids. Trimming took 0 bases from V and 4 from J; bases not matched to a gene: 1. Germline assignment: CDR1 KGHSH and CDR2 LQKENI. CDR3 DNA sequence: TGTGCCAGCTCACCACCGACAGGGGGATACGAGCAGTACTTC. This sequence encodes CASSPPTGGYEQYF.

This clone was seen once. The chain recombines TRBV5-4 with TRBJ2-1; no reliable D call. With 4 bases removed from V and 2 bases from J, the gap between germline ends came to 10 bases. CDR3 length: 14 amino acids. The germline CDR1 and CDR2 sequences are SGHNT and YYREEE (reference sequence). The CDR3: CASSRRETYNEQFF. CDR3 in DNA: TGTGCCAGCAGCCGGAGAGAGACCTACAATGAGCAGTTCTTC.

The chain recombines TRBV10-2 with TRBJ1-6, with unresolved D. Trimming took 1 base from V and 2 from J, leaving 6 bases between them. Germline V CDR1 and CDR2: WSHSY, SAAADI. This CDR3 is built from 15 residues. The CDR3 loop is CASSELGTYNSPLHF. CDR3 in DNA: TGCGCCAGCAGTGAGTTAGGGACCTATAATTCACCCCTCCACTTT.

The chain carries TRBV11-2 and TRBJ1-4; D gene unclear. Germline loops: CDR1 SGHAT, CDR2 FQNNGV. The V gene lost 5 bases and the J gene lost 5 bases, with 9 bases spanning the gap. This CDR3 contains 13 residues. CDR3 sequence: CASSPRSNEKLFF. The DNA for the CDR3 is TGTGCCAGCAGCCCCCGCTCGAATGAAAAACTGTTTTTT.

This sequence joins TRBV18 and TRBJ2-7, with 9 nucleotides matching TRBD2. V shed 3 bases and J 2 bases; nucleotides not matched to a gene: 14. The CDR3 length is 18 residues. The germline V gene has CDR1 KGHSH and CDR2 LQKENI. The CDR3 coding sequence is TGTGCCAGCTCACCCGGGAAGCGGGGGGCCCTTCCCCCCTACGAGCAGTACTTC. This translates into CASSPGKRGALPPYEQYF.

This sequence joins TRBV5-1 and TRBJ1-1; no firm D call. V was shortened by 4 bases and J by 1 base, with 8 bases between the two germline ends. Germline V gene sequence: CDR1 SGHRS, CDR2 YFSETQ. The CDR3 contains 13 residues. CDR3 loop: CASSPAENTEAFF. CDR3 nucleotides: TGCGCCAGCAGCCCTGCGGAGAACACTGAAGCTTTCTTT.

Comments on this clone: Germline and junction disagree at one end, which may indicate a read error. The genes are TRBV7-7 and TRBJ2-1; 15 bases align to TRBD2. Per germline, CDR1 SSHAT and CDR2 FNYEAQ (reference sequence). This CDR3 spans 16 amino acids. The CDR3 nucleotides are TGTGCTAGCAGCTCAGGACTAGCGGGAGGGTTAGATGAGCAGTTCTTC. Translation gives CASSSGLAGGLDEQFF.

This clone was observed a few times. This chain links TRBV18 with TRBJ2-2; 9 nucleotides line up with TRBD1. CDR1 and CDR2 (germline): KGHSH, LQKENI. The junction had 1 base not matched to a gene; V was cut back by 4 bases and J by 1 base. The CDR3 totals 15 residues. CDR3: CASSQGQGNTGELFF. The CDR3 coding sequence is TGTGCCAGCTCACAGGGACAGGGGAACACCGGGGAGCTGTTTTTT.